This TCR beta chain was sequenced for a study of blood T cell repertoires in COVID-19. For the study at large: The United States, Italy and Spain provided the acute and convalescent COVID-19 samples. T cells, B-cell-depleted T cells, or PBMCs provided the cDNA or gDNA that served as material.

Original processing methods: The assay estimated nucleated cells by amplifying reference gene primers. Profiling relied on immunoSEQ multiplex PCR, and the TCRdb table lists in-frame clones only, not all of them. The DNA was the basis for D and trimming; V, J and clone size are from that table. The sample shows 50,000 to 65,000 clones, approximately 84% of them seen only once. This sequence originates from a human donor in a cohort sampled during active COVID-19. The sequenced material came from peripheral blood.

CDR3 sequence: CSVERERPGRVGYTF. DNA for the CDR3: TGCAGCGTTGAAAGGGAGAGACCTGGGAGGGTGGGCTACACCTTC. V is TRBV29-1 and J is TRBJ1-2; D call uncertain. V shed 2 bases and J shed 8 bases, with 21 bases lying between them. The CDR3 is 15 amino acids. Looked up from germline, CDR1 is SQVTM and CDR2 is ANQGSEA.